One and the same sample provided the 32 T cell receptor beta chains below, sequenced in a study of early T cells in non-severe SARS-CoV-2 infection. TCRdb reprocessed the 5' RACE reads via MiXCR and lists one record per CDR3 protein. The data hold over 25,000 distinct CDR3 sequences, with around 6% observed a single time. Input material: whole blood. These TCRs come from an adult who was a healthcare worker with PCR-confirmed SARS-CoV-2 infection or an uninfected control (not recorded which).

The chain recombines TRBV5-1 with TRBJ1-1, with D tentatively TRBD1 (6 bases). V was cut by 0 bases and J by 5 bases, with 14 bases left in between. The CDR3 extends over 15 amino acids. Germline assignment: CDR1 SGHRS and CDR2 YFSETQ. CDR3 bases: TGCGCCAGCAGCTTGGGATACTCGGGGGCTACTGAAGCTTTCTTT. This translates into CASSLGYSGATEAFF.

This clonotype was observed at least ten times. The chain combines TRBV12-3 or TRBV12-4 with TRBJ1-6; 7 bases line up with TRBD1. The CDR3 is 15 amino acids. V was clipped by 5 bases and J by 10 bases; unmatched bases: 11. CDR3 in amino acids: CASSVRQGKGSPLHF. The CDR3 DNA follows: TGTGCCAGCAGTGTACGACAGGGCAAGGGATCACCCCTCCACTTT.

V usage is TRBV27 and J usage is TRBJ2-3; possibly TRBD1 for D (6 bases). The CDR3 is made up of 15 amino acids. The germline CDR1 and CDR2 sequences are MNHEY and SMNVEV (reference sequence). V lost 3 bases to trimming and J lost 2 bases, with 12 bases between them. The CDR3 DNA reads as TGTGCCAGCAGTTTCACAGGGCTCTACACAGATACGCAGTATTTT. It encodes CASSFTGLYTDTQYF.

The sample holds many counts of this clonotype. The chain employs TRBV9 and TRBJ2-7; D perhaps matches TRBD1 (6 bases). V lost 0 bases and J 0 bases, leaving 10 bases between the germline ends. Germline CDR1 SGDLS, CDR2 YYNGEE. The length of the CDR3 is 15 residues. CDR3 region: CASSVEDRVSYEQYF. CDR3 sequence (DNA): TGTGCCAGCAGCGTAGAGGACAGAGTCTCCTACGAGCAGTACTTC.

On this clonotype: A read error may produce the germline difference seen at one junction end. The chain has TRBV7-2 and TRBJ2-2; 8 bases agree with TRBD1. This CDR3 region has 14 residues. CDR1 is SGHTA, CDR2 FQGNSA, per germline. Here the CDR3 reads CASSSDRDVRELVF. Written as DNA, the CDR3 is TGTGCCAGCAGCTCGGACAGGGATGTCCGGGAGCTGGTTTTT.

There are many counts of this clonotype. The genes are TRBV24-1 and TRBJ2-3; 11 positions match TRBD1. V dropped 4 bases and J dropped 3; count of bases not matched to a gene: 5. The germline CDR1 and CDR2 sequences are KGHDR and SFDVKD. The CDR3 runs to 16 residues. CDR3 nucleotides: TGTGCCACCAGTGACCCTGGACAGGGGGCGACAGATACGCAGTATTTT. This translates into CATSDPGQGATDTQYF.

This clonotype was counted at least ten times. V and J are TRBV27 and TRBJ1-1; TRBD1 might be the D (6 bases). CDR1 is MNHEY, CDR2 SMNVEV, per germline (reference sequence). The CDR3 contains 11 residues. Trimming cost V 4 bases and J 8 bases, with 8 bases left between them. The CDR3 nucleotides are TGTGCCAGCAGTTCAGGGGTCGAAGCTTTCTTT. Translation: CASSSGVEAFF.

This chain connects TRBV18 to TRBJ1-1; D might be TRBD1 (6 bases). The CDR3 consists of 14 residues. Germline V CDR1 and CDR2: KGHSH, LQKENI. The germline V and J ends were trimmed by 3 bases and 5 bases, with 13 bases remaining between them. The CDR3 sequence: CASSPYREGTEAFF. CDR3 DNA sequence: TGTGCCAGCTCACCCTACAGGGAAGGAACTGAAGCTTTCTTT.

This clonotype has more than one count but fewer than ten. The V gene is TRBV2, the J gene TRBJ2-7, with TRBD2 matching over 10 bases. Germline CDR1 is SNHLY and CDR2 is FYNNEI. J lost 3 bases, V lost 0 bases, and 2 bases had no gene match. CDR3 length: 15 residues. Here the CDR3 DNA reads TGTGCCAGCAGTGAAGCACTAGCGGGGATCTACGAGCAGTACTTC. This sequence encodes CASSEALAGIYEQYF.

J is TRBJ1-5 and V is TRBV5-1, with a tentative D call TRBD1 (6 bases). V dropped 0 bases and J dropped 5 bases, with 9 bases sitting between them. The germline V gene encodes CDR1 SGHRS and CDR2 YFSETQ. The CDR3 sequence is 14 residues long. CDR3 sequence reads: CASSLVGGYQPQHF. DNA for the CDR3: TGCGCCAGCAGCTTGGTGGGGGGCTATCAGCCCCAGCATTTT.

This clonotype was counted many times. An end of the junction does not agree with germline; a read error may underlie this. The chain is built from TRBV6-2 or TRBV6-3 and TRBJ1-2; D gene ambiguous. The CDR3 loop spans 13 amino acids. Germline V gene data show CDR1 as MNHEY and CDR2 as SVGEGT. The CDR3 region is CASSDSGVYGYTF. DNA of the CDR3: TGTGCCAGCAGTGACTCTGGTGTATACGGCTACACCTTC.

The chain is built from TRBV7-2 and TRBJ1-1; no reliable D call. The CDR3 runs to 12 residues. V lost 4 bases and J lost 10, with 13 bases in between. Germline-derived CDR1 and CDR2 are SGHTA and FQGNSA. CDR3 nucleotides: TGTGCCAGCAGCTATCCGGGGTCTCGAGCTTTCTTT. Translation: CASSYPGSRAFF.

This clonotype has a count of ten or more. The chain's CDR3 is CASRHGDRETGYTF. CDR3 in DNA: TGTGCCAGCAGGCACGGGGACAGGGAAACCGGCTACACCTTC. The chain carries TRBV6-6 and TRBJ1-2, with TRBD1 matching over 9 bases. CDR1 is MNHNY, CDR2 SVGAGI, per germline (reference sequence). This CDR3 is 14 amino acids long. V lost 6 bases to trimming and J lost 8 bases; unmatched junction nucleotides: 10.

A few counts support this clonotype. The V gene is TRBV7-2, the J gene TRBJ2-1; D might be TRBD1 (5 bases). The V gene's germline CDR1 is SGHTA and CDR2 FQGNSA. This CDR3 is built from 18 residues. V lost 1 base and J 7 bases, leaving 23 bases between the germline ends. The CDR3 sequence is CASSLVVSTERQTNEQFF. Here the CDR3 DNA reads TGTGCCAGCAGCTTAGTGGTCTCGACAGAGAGACAGACGAATGAGCAGTTCTTC.

This clonotype was detected ten times or more. This rearrangement joins TRBV4-3 to TRBJ2-1; weak D call: TRBD2 (5 bases). Trimming left V 1 base short and J 0 bases short, with 10 bases between. The CDR3 covers 16 residues. The germline V gene has CDR1 LGHNA and CDR2 YSLEER. The CDR3 is CASSQGAGFSYNEQFF. The CDR3 DNA is TGCGCCAGCAGCCAAGGCGCGGGCTTCTCCTACAATGAGCAGTTCTTC.

A few counts support this clonotype. The chain employs TRBV12-3 or TRBV12-4 and TRBJ2-5; 9 nucleotides match TRBD1. The CDR3 extends over 13 amino acids. Trimming cost V 5 bases and J 5 bases; bases outside gene matches: 3. CDR3 in amino acids: CASSLQGAETQYF. As DNA, the CDR3 is TGTGCCAGCAGTCTACAGGGGGCTGAGACCCAGTACTTC.

This rearrangement joins TRBV4-3 to TRBJ2-7; D is uncertain. V lost 0 bases to trimming and J lost 3 bases, with 12 bases between them. The CDR3 runs to 15 residues. Germline-derived CDR1 and CDR2 are LGHNA and YSLEER. In DNA, the CDR3 is TGCGCCAGCAGCCAAGAGCTAATGGCTGGCTACGAGCAGTACTTC. This encodes CASSQELMAGYEQYF.

A note on this clonotype: One base away lies a much larger clone, so this may be a sequencing read error. The chain is built from TRBV7-9 and TRBJ2-1; D not resolved. This CDR3 spans 11 amino acids. Trimming stripped 3 bases from V and 9 bases from J, with 6 bases between. Germline V lookup: CDR1 SEHNR, CDR2 FQNEAQ (reference sequence). CDR3 in DNA: TGTGCCAGCAGCTTTATCGGTGAGCAGTTCTTC. Translation gives CASSFIGEQFF.

The table lists this clonotype with a few counts. The chain couples TRBV18 to TRBJ2-2, with D possibly being TRBD1 or TRBD2 (5 bases each). Trimming took off 5 bases at V and 1 base at J, with 11 bases between the two ends. This CDR3 region has 15 residues. Germline CDR1 reads KGHSH; CDR2 reads LQKENI. CDR3 in amino acids: CASSYGTLNTGELFF. The CDR3 bases are TGTGCCAGCTCATACGGGACGCTGAACACCGGGGAGCTGTTTTTT.

As regards this clonotype: Possible read error: a much larger clone is one base away. The chain recombines TRBV18 with TRBJ2-7; D is possibly TRBD1 (6 bases). The CDR3 runs to 15 residues. The germline CDR1 and CDR2 sequences are KGHSH and LQKENI. V was cut by 4 bases and J by 4 bases, with 17 bases left in between. CDR3 in DNA: TGTGCCAGCTCACAGAAAACAGGGTGCGAATACGAGCAGTACTTC. It encodes CASSQKTGCEYEQYF. Based on the CDR3 plus reference TRBV18 and TRBJ2-7, the full variable domain is NAGVMQNPRHLVRRRGQEARLRCSPMKGHSHVYWYRQLPEEGLKFMVYLQKENIIDESGMPKERFSAEFPKEGPSILRIQQVVRGDSAAYFCASSQKTGCEYEQYFGPGTRLTVT.

Only a few counts were recorded for this clonotype. The chain has TRBV6-2 or TRBV6-3 and TRBJ1-5; perhaps TRBD1 as D (6 bases). The CDR3 is 13 residues long. CDR1 and CDR2 (germline): MNHEY, SVGEGT. V was cut by 7 bases and J by 7 bases, with 14 bases left in between. CDR3 nucleotides: TGTGCCAGCAACCCGACAGGTTCCCAGCCCCAGCATTTT. It translates to CASNPTGSQPQHF.

This clonotype was found many times. In nucleotides, the CDR3 is TGTGCCAGCAGTGGGGGGGCAGGGGCCGCCTCCAATCAGCCCCAGCATTTT. Translating it yields CASSGGAGAASNQPQHF. V gene TRBV12-3 or TRBV12-4 combines with J gene TRBJ1-5, with D perhaps TRBD1 (6 bases). V was cut by 5 bases and J by 3 bases, with 20 bases left in between. The CDR3 loop spans 17 amino acids.

There are a few counts of this clonotype. The chain has TRBV18 and TRBJ1-1; tentatively, D is TRBD1 (5 bases). The V end lost 4 bases, the J end lost 1 base, and 13 bases lay between the germline ends. Germline-derived CDR1 and CDR2 are KGHSH and LQKENI. The CDR3 sequence is 15 residues long. The CDR3 region is CASSQLGEANTEAFF. The CDR3 DNA reads TGTGCCAGCTCACAACTAGGGGAGGCGAACACTGAAGCTTTCTTT.

This clonotype occurred many times. DNA of the CDR3: TGTGCCAGCAGCTTTAGCGGGGGTAACAATGAGCAGTTCTTC. This gives the protein CASSFSGGNNEQFF. The genes are TRBV11-2 and TRBJ2-1; TRBD2 matches 9 bases. Germline loops: CDR1 SGHAT, CDR2 FQNNGV. The ends lost 3 bases at V and 5 bases at J; junction bases unmatched: 2. The CDR3 runs to 14 residues.

This clonotype occurred many times. The gene calls are TRBV5-1 and TRBJ2-1; D remains ambiguous. The V gene lost 4 bases and the J gene lost 3 bases, with 11 bases spanning the gap. This CDR3 has 14 amino acids. CDR1 and CDR2 from the germline V gene are SGHRS and YFSETQ. CDR3 residues: CASSPLPGYNEQFF. The CDR3 DNA reads as TGCGCCAGCAGCCCATTACCAGGCTACAATGAGCAGTTCTTC.

J is TRBJ2-3 and V is TRBV7-9, with D possibly TRBD2 on 7 matching bases. The V gene's germline CDR1 is SEHNR and CDR2 FQNEAQ (reference sequence). The CDR3 covers 15 residues. V lost 3 bases and J lost 3, with 13 bases in between. Here the CDR3 DNA reads TGTGCCAGCAGCTTGGAGGGGGGGTCGACAGATACGCAGTATTTT. Amino acids: CASSLEGGSTDTQYF.

V usage is TRBV7-2 and J usage is TRBJ2-3; possibly TRBD1 or TRBD2 for D (5 bases each). V was pared by 2 bases and J by 4 bases, with 10 bases between. There are 14 residues in the CDR3. The germline V gene has CDR1 SGHTA and CDR2 FQGNSA. The CDR3 bases are TGTGCCAGCAGCTTATTAAGGGGAGCAGATACGCAGTATTTT. This codes for CASSLLRGADTQYF.

This clonotype was found many times. This chain joins TRBV12-3 or TRBV12-4 and TRBJ1-6; D call uncertain. The CDR3 contains 13 residues. V dropped 1 base and J dropped 13 bases, with 11 bases sitting between them. This CDR3 reads CASSLGALAPLHF. The DNA for the CDR3 is TGTGCCAGCAGTTTAGGGGCCCTTGCGCCCCTCCACTTT.

The table lists this clonotype with many counts. This chain uses TRBV20-1 with TRBJ2-7; D gene ambiguous. Germline values: CDR1 DFQATT, CDR2 SNEGSKA (reference sequence). V was shortened by 5 bases and J by 6 bases, with 20 bases between the two germline ends. This CDR3 spans 14 amino acids. DNA for the CDR3: TGCAGTGCTCAAGAGGTCAGTCCCACGATCGAGCAGTACTTC. Residues: CSAQEVSPTIEQYF.

The V and J genes are TRBV6-5 and TRBJ2-7; D is unresolved. V lost 6 bases and J lost 2, with 20 bases in between. The CDR3 has 16 residues. Germline V gene lookup returns CDR1 MNHEY and CDR2 SVGAGI. CDR3 bases: TGTGCCAGCAGATTGACTGGAAACCGACGAACCTACGAGCAGTACTTC. Amino acids: CASRLTGNRRTYEQYF.

The chain carries TRBV12-3 or TRBV12-4 and TRBJ1-4; D might be TRBD1 (5 bases). The germline V and J ends were trimmed by 6 bases and 10 bases, with 12 bases remaining between them. The CDR3 sequence is 12 residues long. For the CDR3, the DNA is TGTGCCAGCAGCCGCGATGGGGGAAAACTGTTTTTT. Translation: CASSRDGGKLFF.

As regards this clonotype: A read error is possible here, since a much larger clone lies one base away. The chain has TRBV18 and TRBJ1-1; D possibly corresponds to TRBD1 (6 bases). Germline CDR1 is KGHSH and CDR2 is LQKENI. The CDR3 length is 13 residues. With 6 bases removed from V and 2 bases from J, the gap between germline ends came to 10 bases. The CDR3 DNA sequence: TGTGCCAGCTCCAGACAGGCCAACACTGAAGCTTTCTTT. Encoded protein: CASSRQANTEAFF. The variable domain in full, with the rest retrieved from reference TRBV18 and TRBJ1-1, is NAGVMQNPRHLVRRRGQEARLRCSPMKGHSHVYWYRQLPEEGLKFMVYLQKENIIDESGMPKERFSAEFPKEGPSILRIQQVVRGDSAAYFCASSRQANTEAFFGQGTRLTVV.